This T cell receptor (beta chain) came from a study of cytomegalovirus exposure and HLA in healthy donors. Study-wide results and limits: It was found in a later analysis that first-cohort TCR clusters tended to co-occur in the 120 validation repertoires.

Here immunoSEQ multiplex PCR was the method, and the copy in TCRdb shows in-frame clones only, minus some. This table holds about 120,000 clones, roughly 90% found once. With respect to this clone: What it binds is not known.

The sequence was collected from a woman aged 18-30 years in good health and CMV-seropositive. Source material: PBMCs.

The DNA for the CDR3 is TGTGCCAGCAGTGAAGCCCTAGGGGGACAGCCCTCCTACGAGCAGTACTTC. Amino acid sequence: CASSEALGGQPSYEQYF. The gene calls are TRBV6-1 and TRBJ2-7; 7 bases are shared with TRBD1. This CDR3 region has 17 residues. In germline, CDR1 is MNHNS, CDR2 SASEGT. V lost 0 bases to trimming and J lost 0 bases; unmatched junction nucleotides: 8.